This TCR beta chain was identified in a study of Ad26.COV2.S vaccination and SARS-CoV-2 variants. This clone occurred a few times. The CDR3 loop spans 12 amino acids. V dropped 5 bases and J dropped 4 bases, with 9 bases sitting between them. Per the germline V gene, CDR1 is LNHNV and CDR2 is YYDKDF (reference sequence). Described treatment: some 20 received Ad26.COV2.S at low or high dose, single or two shots; roughly five received placebo; per-sample allocation not given. After the first vaccine or placebo injection, samples were drawn on day 63. The method was immunoSEQ multiplex PCR; TCRdb's version includes in-frame clones alone and lacks a portion of them. The table records about 480,000 clones, about 83% of them present only once.

The receptor's source is a person aged 18 to 59 who received the Ad26.COV2.S COVID-19 vaccine or a placebo. The rearrangement links TRBV15 to TRBJ2-7, with D perhaps matching TRBD1 or TRBD2 (5 bases each). The material was peripheral blood, obtained in a trial of Ad26.COV2.S vaccine versus placebo. This chain's CDR3 is CATSAWGYEQYF. The DNA for the CDR3 is TGTGCCACCAGCGCATGGGGGTACGAGCAGTACTTC.